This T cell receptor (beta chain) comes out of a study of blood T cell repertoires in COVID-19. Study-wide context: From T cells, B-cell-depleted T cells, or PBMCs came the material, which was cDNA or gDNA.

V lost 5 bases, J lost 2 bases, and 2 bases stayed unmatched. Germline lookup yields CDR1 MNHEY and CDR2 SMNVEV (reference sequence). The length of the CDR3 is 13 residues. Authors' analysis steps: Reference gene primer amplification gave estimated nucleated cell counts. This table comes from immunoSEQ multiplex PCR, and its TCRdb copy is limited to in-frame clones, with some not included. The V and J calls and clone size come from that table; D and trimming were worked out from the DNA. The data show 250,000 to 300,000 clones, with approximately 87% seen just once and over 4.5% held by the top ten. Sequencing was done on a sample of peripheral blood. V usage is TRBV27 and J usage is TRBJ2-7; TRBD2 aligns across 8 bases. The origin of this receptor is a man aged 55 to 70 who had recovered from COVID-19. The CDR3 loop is CASSVGLAYEQYF. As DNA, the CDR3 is TGTGCCAGCAGTGTGGGACTAGCCTACGAGCAGTACTTC.